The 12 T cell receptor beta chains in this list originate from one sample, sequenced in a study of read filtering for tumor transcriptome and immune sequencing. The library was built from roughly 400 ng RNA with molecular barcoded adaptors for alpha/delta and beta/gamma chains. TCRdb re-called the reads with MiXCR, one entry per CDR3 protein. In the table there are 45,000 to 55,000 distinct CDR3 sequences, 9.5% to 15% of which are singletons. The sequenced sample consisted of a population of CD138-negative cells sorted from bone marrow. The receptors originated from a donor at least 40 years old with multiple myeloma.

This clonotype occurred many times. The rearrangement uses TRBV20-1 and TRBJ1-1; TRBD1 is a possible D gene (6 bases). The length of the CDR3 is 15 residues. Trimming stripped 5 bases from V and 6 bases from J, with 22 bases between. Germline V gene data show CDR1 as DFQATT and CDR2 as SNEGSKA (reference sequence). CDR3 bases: TGCAGTGCTCGTGTCGGGGGCGGAGGCGTCGCTGAAGCTTTCTTT. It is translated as CSARVGGGGVAEAFF.

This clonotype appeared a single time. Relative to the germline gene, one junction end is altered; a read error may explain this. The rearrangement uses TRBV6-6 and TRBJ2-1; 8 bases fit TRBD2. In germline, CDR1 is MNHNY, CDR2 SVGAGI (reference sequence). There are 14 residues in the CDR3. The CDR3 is CASKIPGGPDEQFF. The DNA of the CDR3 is TGTGCCAGCAAGATACCGGGAGGGCCGGATGAGCAGTTTTTC.

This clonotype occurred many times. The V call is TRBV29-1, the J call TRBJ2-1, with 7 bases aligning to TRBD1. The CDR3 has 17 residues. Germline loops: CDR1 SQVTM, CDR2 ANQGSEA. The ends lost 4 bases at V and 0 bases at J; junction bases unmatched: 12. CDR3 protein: CSVVRGQGISSYNEQFF. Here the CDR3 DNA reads TGCAGCGTTGTAAGGGGGCAGGGGATTAGCTCCTACAATGAGCAGTTCTTC.

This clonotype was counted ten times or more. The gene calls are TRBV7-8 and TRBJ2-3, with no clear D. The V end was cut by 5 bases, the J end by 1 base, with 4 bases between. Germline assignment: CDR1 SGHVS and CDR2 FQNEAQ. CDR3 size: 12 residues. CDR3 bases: TGTGCCAGCAGCACGCGCACAGATACGCAGTATTTT. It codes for CASSTRTDTQYF.

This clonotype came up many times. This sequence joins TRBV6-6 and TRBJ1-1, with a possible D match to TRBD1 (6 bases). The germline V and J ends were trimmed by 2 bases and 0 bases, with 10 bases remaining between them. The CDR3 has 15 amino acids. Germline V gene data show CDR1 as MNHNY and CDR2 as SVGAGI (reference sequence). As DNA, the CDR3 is TGTGCCAGCAGTTACCGGGACAACTTGAACACTGAAGCTTTCTTT. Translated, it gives CASSYRDNLNTEAFF.

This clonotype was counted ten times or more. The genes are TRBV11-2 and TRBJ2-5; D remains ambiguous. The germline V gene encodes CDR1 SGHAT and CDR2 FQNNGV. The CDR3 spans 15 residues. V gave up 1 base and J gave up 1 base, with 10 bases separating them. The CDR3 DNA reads TGTGCCAGCAGCTTAGGGCCAGACCTCCAAGAGACCCAGTACTTC. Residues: CASSLGPDLQETQYF. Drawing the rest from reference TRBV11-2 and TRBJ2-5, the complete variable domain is EAGVAQSPRYKIIEKRQSVAFWCNPISGHATLYWYQQILGQGPKLLIQFQNNGVVDDSQLPKDRFSAERLKGVDSTLKIQPAKLEDSAVYLCASSLGPDLQETQYFGPGTRLLVL.

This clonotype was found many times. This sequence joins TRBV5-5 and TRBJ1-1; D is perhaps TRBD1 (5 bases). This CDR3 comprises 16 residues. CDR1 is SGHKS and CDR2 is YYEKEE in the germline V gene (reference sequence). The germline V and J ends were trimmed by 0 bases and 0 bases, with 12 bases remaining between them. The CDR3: CASSLGGAAMNTEAFF. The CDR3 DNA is TGTGCCAGCAGCTTGGGCGGGGCGGCAATGAACACTGAAGCTTTCTTT.

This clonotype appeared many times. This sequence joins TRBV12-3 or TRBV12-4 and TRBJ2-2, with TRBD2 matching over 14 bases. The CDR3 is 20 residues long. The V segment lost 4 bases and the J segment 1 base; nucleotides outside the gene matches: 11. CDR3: CASSSRPGLAGARNTGELFF. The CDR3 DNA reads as TGTGCCAGCAGTTCGAGACCGGGACTAGCGGGAGCCAGGAACACCGGGGAGCTGTTTTTT.

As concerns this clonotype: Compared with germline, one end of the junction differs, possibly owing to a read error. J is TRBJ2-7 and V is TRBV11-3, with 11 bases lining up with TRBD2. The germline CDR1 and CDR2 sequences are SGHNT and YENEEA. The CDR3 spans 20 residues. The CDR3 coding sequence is TGTGACAGCAGCTTAATGTGGCTAGCGGGAGGAACGACGGATTCCTACGAGCAGTACTTC. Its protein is CDSSLMWLAGGTTDSYEQYF.

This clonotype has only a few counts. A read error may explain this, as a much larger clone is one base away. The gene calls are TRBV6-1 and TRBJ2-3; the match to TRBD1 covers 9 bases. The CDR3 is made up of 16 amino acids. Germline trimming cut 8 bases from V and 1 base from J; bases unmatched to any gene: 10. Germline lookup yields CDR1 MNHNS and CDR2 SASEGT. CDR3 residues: CASGPQGAIGTDTQYF. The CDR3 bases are TGTGCCAGCGGACCACAGGGGGCGATTGGCACAGATACGCAGTATTTT.

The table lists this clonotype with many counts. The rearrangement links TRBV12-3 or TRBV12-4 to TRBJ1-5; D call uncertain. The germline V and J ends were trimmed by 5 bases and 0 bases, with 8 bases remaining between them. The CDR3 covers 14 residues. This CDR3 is CASSRSHSNQPQHF. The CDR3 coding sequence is TGTGCCAGCAGTAGGAGCCATAGCAATCAGCCCCAGCATTTT.

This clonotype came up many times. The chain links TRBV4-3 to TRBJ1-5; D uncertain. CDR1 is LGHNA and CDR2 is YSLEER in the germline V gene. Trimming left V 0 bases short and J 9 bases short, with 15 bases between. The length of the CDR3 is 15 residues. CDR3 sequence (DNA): TGCGCCAGCAGCCAAGATCAACTGCCCGGACCGCCCCAGCATTTT. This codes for CASSQDQLPGPPQHF.